This T cell receptor beta chain was found in a study of cytomegalovirus exposure and HLA in healthy donors. The repertoire was sequenced with immunoSEQ multiplex PCR; TCRdb's copy has only in-frame clones and lacks some. This table has approximately 82,000 clones, more than 85% appearing once. Concerning this clone itself: What it recognizes is unknown.

Study conclusions and caveats: Researchers counted 164 TCR beta chains as cytomegalovirus-associated.

J was trimmed by 4 bases and V by 2 bases; bases with no gene match: 6. The CDR3 length is 15 residues. Germline V gene lookup returns CDR1 LGHNT and CDR2 FRNRAP. The clonotype comes from a man aged 18 to 29 in good health and CMV-seronegative. V and J are TRBV12-5 and TRBJ2-3; 7 bases agree with TRBD1. The sample comprised PBMCs. The CDR3 loop reads CASGLQRGGPDTQYF. CDR3 nucleotide sequence: TGTGCTAGTGGTTTGCAGAGAGGGGGCCCAGATACGCAGTATTTT.